This TCR beta chain was retrieved from a study of CD8 T cells in ankylosing spondylitis. CDR3 length: 13 residues. Germline V gene data show CDR1 as SGDLS and CDR2 as YYNGEE. Trimming removed 0 bases from V and 2 bases from J, with 4 bases in between. Findings of the study overall: Reported data indicate significant enrichment of disease-linked clones within matched ankylosing spondylitis synovial fluid. Blood of patients with ankylosing spondylitis appeared to be characterized by a TCR beta motif of several highly homologous variants.

Within the sample, this clonotype is medium-sized. No antigen is known for it. One entry per CDR3 protein results from TCRdb running MiXCR on the 5' RACE reads. The sample contains some 7,000 distinct CDR3 sequences, approximately 3% of which appear only once. Sequenced input: blood, either unsorted or a sorted T cell fraction (not recorded which). This rearrangement joins TRBV9 to TRBJ2-3, with no clear D. The clonotype comes from a female donor with ankylosing spondylitis or in good health (not recorded which). CDR3 sequence reads: CASSVDLTDTQYF. The CDR3 bases are TGTGCCAGCAGCGTAGATCTCACAGATACGCAGTATTTT.